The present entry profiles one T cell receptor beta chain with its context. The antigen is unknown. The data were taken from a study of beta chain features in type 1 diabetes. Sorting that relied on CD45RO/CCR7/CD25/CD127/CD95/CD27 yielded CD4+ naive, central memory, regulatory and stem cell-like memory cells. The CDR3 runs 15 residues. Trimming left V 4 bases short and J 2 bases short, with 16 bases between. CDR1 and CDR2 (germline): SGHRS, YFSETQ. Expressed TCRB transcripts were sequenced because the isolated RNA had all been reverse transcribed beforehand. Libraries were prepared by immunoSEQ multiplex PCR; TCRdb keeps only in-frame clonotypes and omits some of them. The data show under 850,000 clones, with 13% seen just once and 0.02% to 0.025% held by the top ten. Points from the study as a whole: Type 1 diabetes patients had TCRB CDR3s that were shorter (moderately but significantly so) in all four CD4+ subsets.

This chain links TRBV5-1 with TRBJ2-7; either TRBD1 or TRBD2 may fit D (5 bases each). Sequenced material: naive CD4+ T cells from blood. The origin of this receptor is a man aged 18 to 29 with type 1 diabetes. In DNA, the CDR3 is TGCGCCAGCAGCCCCCGGGCAGGGAGTACCTACGAGCAGTACTTC. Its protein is CASSPRAGSTYEQYF.